A single sample is the source of the 17 T cell receptor beta chains below, sequenced in a study of blood T cell repertoires in COVID-19. Sequenced by immunoSEQ multiplex PCR; TCRdb stores in-frame clones only, minus some. The data hold about 63,000 clones, with roughly 85% observed a single time. What was sequenced was peripheral blood. These receptors were taken from a human donor in a cohort sampled during active COVID-19.

CDR3: CASSLGLGSSYEQYF. CDR3 coding DNA: TGTGCCAGCAGCTTAGGACTGGGTTCTTCCTACGAGCAGTACTTC. This sequence joins TRBV7-2 and TRBJ2-7; no firm D call. The CDR3 has 15 amino acids. V lost 1 base, J lost 1 base, and 11 bases lay in between. CDR1 and CDR2 from the germline V gene are SGHTA and FQGNSA.

The chain couples TRBV7-9 to TRBJ2-4; D perhaps matches TRBD1 (5 bases). Germline assignment: CDR1 SEHNR and CDR2 FQNEAQ (reference sequence). The ends were cut back, 5 bases at V and 1 base at J, with 18 bases in the middle. The CDR3 is 17 residues long. The CDR3 reads CASSKGAGPTAKNIQYF. CDR3 DNA: TGTGCCAGCAGCAAAGGGGCTGGGCCCACGGCCAAAAACATTCAGTACTTC.

The V call is TRBV6-5, the J call TRBJ1-3; D is ambiguous. Between the trimmed V and J ends, which lost 8 bases and 0 bases, there was a span of 11 bases. CDR1 MNHEY and CDR2 SVGAGI come from the germline V gene. The CDR3 consists of 14 residues. CDR3 sequence: CASLAAGSGNTIYF. The CDR3 DNA is TGTGCCAGCCTTGCGGCGGGCTCTGGAAACACCATATATTTT.

The chain couples TRBV7-8 to TRBJ2-3; D possibly corresponds to TRBD1 (7 bases). Trimming left V 7 bases short and J 4 bases short, with 12 bases between. The CDR3 loop spans 13 amino acids. Germline V gene sequence: CDR1 SGHVS, CDR2 FQNEAQ. The CDR3 sequence: CASNGGGADTQYF. In nucleotides, the CDR3 is TGTGCCAGCAATGGAGGGGGCGCAGATACGCAGTATTTT.

The chain joins TRBV10-3 to TRBJ1-1, with 9 bases lining up with TRBD1. The CDR3 consists of 14 residues. The ends lost 6 bases at V and 2 bases at J; junction bases unmatched: 4. CDR1 is ENHRY and CDR2 is SYGVKD in the germline V gene. In DNA form, the CDR3 reads TGTGCCATCAGCCCGGACAGGGGCAACACTGAAGCTTTCTTT. As protein: CAISPDRGNTEAFF.

The chain couples TRBV15 to TRBJ1-1; D is undetermined. This CDR3 has 14 amino acids. Between the trimmed V and J ends, which lost 2 bases and 4 bases, there was a span of 11 bases. The V gene's germline CDR1 is LNHNV and CDR2 YYDKDF (reference sequence). For the CDR3, the DNA is TGTGCCACCAGCAGAATCGGTGATCGCACTGAAGCTTTCTTT. Its protein is CATSRIGDRTEAFF.

This clone was observed a handful of times. V and J are TRBV6-5 and TRBJ2-1; D not resolved. V dropped 5 bases and J dropped 0 bases, with 11 bases sitting between them. CDR1 is MNHEY, CDR2 SVGAGI, per germline. CDR3 length: 15 residues. In nucleotides, the CDR3 is TGTGCCAGCAGTCCAACTCTGAGCTCCTACAATGAGCAGTTCTTC. Amino acid sequence: CASSPTLSSYNEQFF.

The chain combines TRBV23-1 with TRBJ2-7; D not resolved. TRBV23-1 is flagged as an ORF with uncertain function. This CDR3 spans 10 amino acids. The germline V and J ends were trimmed by 4 bases and 4 bases, with 2 bases remaining between them. This chain's CDR3 is CASSPYEQYF. CDR3 in DNA: TGCGCCAGCAGTCCTTACGAGCAGTACTTC.

This clone was seen a few times. The chain has TRBV4-1 and TRBJ1-4; maybe TRBD1 (5 bases). The CDR3 extends over 16 amino acids. Trimming removed 4 bases from V and 4 bases from J, with 16 bases in between. The germline CDR1 and CDR2 sequences are MGHRA and YSYEKL. CDR3 loop: CASSRQILSFNEKLFF. As DNA, the CDR3 is TGCGCCAGCAGCCGACAGATCCTCTCCTTTAATGAAAAACTGTTTTTT.

V and J are TRBV5-6 and TRBJ1-2; 8 bases are a match to TRBD1. The length of the CDR3 is 12 residues. Trimming at V came to 4 bases and at J to 4 bases, leaving 0 bases not matched to a gene. Germline V gene sequence: CDR1 SGHDT, CDR2 YYEEEE. The CDR3 is CASSTGGYGYTF. In nucleotides, the CDR3 is TGTGCCAGCAGCACAGGGGGCTATGGCTACACCTTC.

The rearrangement uses TRBV28 and TRBJ2-1; D gene unclear. The length of the CDR3 is 13 residues. Trimming pared 6 bases from V and 6 bases from J, leaving 12 bases between. Germline loops: CDR1 MDHEN, CDR2 SYDVKM. CDR3 sequence (DNA): TGTGCCAGCAGCCTAATAACTGTCAATGAGCAGTTCTTC. Its protein product is CASSLITVNEQFF.

In its sample, this clone ranks as medium-sized. The genes are TRBV4-2 and TRBJ1-2, with unresolved D. From germline, CDR1 is LGHNA and CDR2 YNFKEQ. V gave up 3 bases and J gave up 2 bases, with 13 bases separating them. The CDR3 is 15 amino acids. The CDR3 loop is CASSHEMTRNYGYTF. CDR3 in DNA: TGTGCCAGCAGCCATGAAATGACAAGGAACTATGGCTACACCTTC.

This chain joins TRBV6-6 and TRBJ1-3; 7 bases line up with TRBD1. This CDR3 contains 14 residues. V lost 6 bases to trimming and J lost 2 bases; unmatched junction nucleotides: 4. The germline CDR1 and CDR2 sequences are MNHNY and SVGAGI (reference sequence). The DNA of the CDR3 is TGTGCCAGCAGCCCAACAGGGGCTGGAAACACCATATATTTT. Translating gives CASSPTGAGNTIYF.

The V and J genes are TRBV29-1 and TRBJ2-3; the D gene is possibly TRBD2 (6 bases). The CDR3 is 13 residues long. Per the germline V gene, CDR1 is SQVTM and CDR2 is ANQGSEA. V was cut by 8 bases and J by 0 bases, with 12 bases left in between. The CDR3 spells CSTHGGSTDTQYF. DNA for the CDR3: TGCAGCACCCACGGGGGTAGCACAGATACGCAGTATTTT.

This chain uses TRBV15 with TRBJ1-1; weak D call: TRBD1 (5 bases). CDR3 length: 15 residues. The ends were cut back, 0 bases at V and 2 bases at J, with 10 bases in the middle. Germline lookup yields CDR1 LNHNV and CDR2 YYDKDF (reference sequence). The CDR3 is CATSRDRQPNTEAFF. Here the CDR3 DNA reads TGTGCCACCAGCAGAGATCGACAGCCTAACACTGAAGCTTTCTTT.

The chain has TRBV28 and TRBJ2-5, with 7 bases that match TRBD1. The CDR3 runs to 16 residues. Trimming removed 4 bases from V and 4 bases from J; junction bases left unmatched: 12. The germline V gene encodes CDR1 MDHEN and CDR2 SYDVKM. CDR3: CASSSVRDRVGETQYF. CDR3 bases: TGTGCCAGCAGTTCAGTACGAGACAGGGTGGGAGAGACCCAGTACTTC.

In its sample, this clone was seen once. The chain couples TRBV7-2 to TRBJ2-3; 10 bases map to TRBD2. The CDR3 is 16 amino acids. The germline V gene encodes CDR1 SGHTA and CDR2 FQGNSA. The trim removed 5 bases at V and 5 bases at J, leaving 10 bases unmatched. CDR3 region: CASSLGVLAGLDTQYF. The CDR3 bases are TGTGCCAGCAGCCTAGGTGTACTAGCGGGATTAGATACGCAGTATTTT.